The clone carrying this T cell receptor (beta chain) appeared many times. In TCRdb, the 5' RACE reads were re-called with MiXCR into one record per CDR3 protein. The table includes approximately 67,000 distinct CDR3 sequences, roughly 9% detected once. The CDR3 has 15 amino acids. V was clipped by 2 bases and J by 6 bases, with 14 bases between them. Germline CDR1 reads SGHRS; CDR2 reads YFSETQ. This entry comes from a study of early T cells in non-severe SARS-CoV-2 infection. The specimen was whole blood. J is TRBJ2-2 and V is TRBV5-1, with a tentative D call TRBD2 (6 bases). The receptor's source is an adult who was a healthcare worker with PCR-confirmed SARS-CoV-2 infection or an uninfected control (not recorded which). CDR3 in amino acids: CASSFRGSVPGELFF. The CDR3 region has the DNA TGCGCCAGCAGCTTCCGGGGGAGCGTTCCCGGGGAGCTGTTTTTT. The full variable domain, its missing parts supplied by reference TRBV5-1 and TRBJ2-2, is KAGVTQTPRYLIKTRGQQVTLSCSPISGHRSVSWYQQTPGQGLQFLFEYFSETQRNKGNFPGRFSGRQFSNSRSEMNVSTLELGDSALYLCASSFRGSVPGELFFGEGSRLTVL.